This T cell receptor (beta chain) derives from a study of T cell responses to AZD1222 COVID-19 vaccine. Study-level results: Spike was spanned by vaccine-associated CD4 TCRs, with dominance at 160-218 and 743-854. Reportedly, close to half of spike-specific TCRs are directed against unmutated variant regions. White British donors predominated, females outnumbered males, and clonal diversity was possibly underestimated.

The data were produced by immunoSEQ multiplex PCR, yet TCRdb's version contains in-frame clones alone and is incomplete. Altogether 150,000 to 200,000 clones are present, approximately 94% being singletons, with the ten largest covering roughly 5.6%. Remarks on this clone: The target antigen is unknown.

The sample here was peripheral blood, taken 28 days after the second AZD1222 dose. This TCR was sampled from an adult who received the AZD1222 COVID-19 vaccine.

CDR3 residues: CAWAGQGASRFSYNEQFF. CDR3 nucleotides: TGTGCCTGGGCCGGACAGGGGGCTTCAAGGTTTTCCTACAATGAGCAGTTCTTC. This chain connects TRBV30 to TRBJ2-1, with TRBD1 matching over 11 bases. CDR1 is GTSNPN and CDR2 is SVGIG in the germline V gene (reference sequence). V dropped 5 bases and J dropped 1; count of bases not matched to a gene: 13. This CDR3 has 18 amino acids. Complete variable domain (other parts from reference TRBV30 and TRBJ2-1): SQTIHQWPATLVQPVGSPLSLECTVEGTSNPNLYWYRQAAGRGLQLLFYSVGIGQISSEVPQNLSASRPQDRQFILSSKKLLLSDSGFYLCAWAGQGASRFSYNEQFFGPGTRLTVL.